This T cell receptor (beta chain) stems from a study of T cell responses to AZD1222 COVID-19 vaccine listed by TCRdb under 2021. Regarding the study in general: AZD1222 recipients with second doses at about 4 weeks or about 12 weeks were pooled, because spike-specific TCR depth and breadth did not differ between schedules. A total of about 230 trial participants underwent TCR sequencing, of whom approximately 210 received two doses of AZD1222 and about 26 received two doses of the MenACWY control vaccine. Enrollment into the trials was organized by age into subgroups of 18-55, 56-69 and 70-plus years, and those subgroups contained roughly 160, 29 and 62 TCR-sequenced participants, respectively. The investigation overall reported the following: Participants were mostly white British, with more females than males. The authors suggested clonal diversity may have been underestimated. Reportedly, almost half of the unique spike-specific TCRs recognized epitopes lying outside the regions that are mutated in the B.1.351 and B.1.1.7 variants. Because no day 14 peak-response samples were available, the repertoires could be characterized only after the peak T cell response. In the small 56-69-year group, the increase in depth fell short of significance, most likely because of low power. Spike-specific TCR breadth and depth rose significantly after two AZD1222 doses compared with day 0 and with MenACWY recipients. The whole spike protein was spanned by vaccine-associated CD4 TCRs, and dominant responses were seen in regions 160-218 and 743-854. Only six AZD1222 recipients were SARS-CoV-2 seropositive at baseline, limiting conclusions about previously exposed vaccinees.

The CDR3 regions of human TCRbeta chains were subjected to immunosequencing. Concerning the study's data processing: Repertoire TCRs were checked for matches against a reference library of SARS-CoV-2-specific TCRs that had been generated using the MIRA antigen-specificity platform. Breadth was defined as the fraction of unique TCRs that were SARS-CoV-2-associated, and depth was defined as the fraction of total T cells that were SARS-CoV-2-associated. Using the MIRA data, each spike-specific TCR was assigned both to the spike region to which the TCR was reactive and to a CD4 or CD8 class. Log10-transformed breadth and depth values were compared by one-way ANOVA with Sidak's multiple comparisons tests. TCRdb holds this immuneACCESS table with in-frame rearrangements only. Some clones are missing; in checked studies, unresolved V genes explain under half, and the rest has no known cause. V and J calls and clone size are given by that table; D and trimming were obtained from the DNA. In all, the sample holds 120,000 or so clones, and under 95% of those were seen once. The ten largest clones take up more than 4.5% of the sample.

Sample time point, as interpreted from the label and publication: baseline before first vaccination. Samples from vaccinated people were obtained from the UK trials COV001 and COV002, which included a single-blind randomized controlled phase 2/3 trial of AZD1222 (ChAdOx1 nCoV-19) in healthy adults. For TCRbeta chain sequencing, PBMC samples from trial participants were taken at day 0 and at day 28 after the second dose. Note on this clone: The antigen it binds to is not known. No base quality information exists; no much larger clone differs at one position.

A distance of 12 bases separates the germline ends of V and J, which lose 8 bases and 5 bases respectively. The germline V gene (reference sequence) sets CDR1 to WNHNN and CDR2 to SYGVQD. The CDR3 contains 12 residues, cysteine and phenylalanine counted. The sequence is cut down to CDR3 DNA, 36 bases in frame from base 1. This TCR came from an adult in good health. The chain is assembled from TRBV10-1 and TRBJ2-5; the D gene remains uncertain. Sequences were derived from peripheral blood, sampled on day 0 of AZD1222 vaccination. The DNA sequence is as follows: TGCGCCAGCGCCTGGATGGAGGAGACCCAGTACTTC. Its coded protein is CASAWMEETQYF.